A selection of T cell receptor beta chains follows, all from one sample in a study of blood T cells in healthy people across ages. Each CDR3 protein gets one entry after TCRdb re-called the 5' RACE reads with MiXCR. Among around 850,000 distinct CDR3 sequences listed, under 40% were seen once. The sample taken for sequencing was blood. These receptor sequences come from a man aged 18 to 29 in good health. CDR3s leave out the opening cysteine and the closing phenylalanine or tryptophan.

TRBV25-1 ASSEAAGANGYT
TRBV6-1 ASRVGTGDYGYT
TRBV2 ASSNSGGAFNEQF
TRBV5-1 ASSSWTGMAKNIQY
TRBV29-1 SVLQGLGTEAF
TRBV6-2/TRBV6-3 ASSYGRGYT
TRBV5-1 AGSLDGNCT
TRBV6-2/TRBV6-3 ASSSINTGELF
TRBV7-2 ASSWRGGETQY
TRBV20-1 SARVVSGGAGDTQY
TRBV25-1 ASSEGTTSSYNEQF
TRBV2 ASSGRTNSPLH
TRBV20-1 SARVAYPSSYEQY
TRBV4-1 ASSPNRPSSYEQY
TRBV3-1 ASSQDRASEYNEQF
TRBV5-5 ANQTGVYEQY
TRBV5-1 ASKRDVNTEAF
TRBV4-3 ASGTGLLGANEQF
TRBV7-2 ASSSPPQGLSYSTDTQY
TRBV9 ASSVRPLEGPGETQY
TRBV4-2 ASSQGAGGNTIY
TRBV6-6 ASSIGTAWGYT
TRBV12-3/TRBV12-4 ASSGGLSETQY
TRBV18 ASSPRGQVNTEAF
TRBV12-3/TRBV12-4 ASSLTRAGGYT
TRBV20-1 SALAGTSENIQY
TRBV3-1 ASRALAAALY
TRBV12-3/TRBV12-4 ASSLGQGRAPEQF
TRBV20-1 SARGTSGGNEQF
TRBV12-3/TRBV12-4 ASSFGQGSFDEQF
TRBV6-5 ASTDSTNYGYT
TRBV4-2 ASSPEIWARAGEKLF
TRBV10-3 AISESRMQGTYGYT
TRBV27 ASSFGTSGGAFPYEQY
TRBV10-3 AISTGGDTEAF
TRBV6-2/TRBV6-3 ASSRGALGYEQF
TRBV29-1 SVEPTQTTEAF
TRBV12-3/TRBV12-4 ASSIGGSSEKLF
TRBV16 ASSQVTSQGSYEQY
TRBV7-6 ASSLRIRGAPEQF
TRBV19 ASRRDPRGNQPQH
TRBV7-3 ASSYDSQETQY
TRBV6-2/TRBV6-3 ASSYPETSGDFYNEQY
TRBV10-2 ASSEAGGDPQPQH
TRBV7-6 ASSFGSTRGYEQY